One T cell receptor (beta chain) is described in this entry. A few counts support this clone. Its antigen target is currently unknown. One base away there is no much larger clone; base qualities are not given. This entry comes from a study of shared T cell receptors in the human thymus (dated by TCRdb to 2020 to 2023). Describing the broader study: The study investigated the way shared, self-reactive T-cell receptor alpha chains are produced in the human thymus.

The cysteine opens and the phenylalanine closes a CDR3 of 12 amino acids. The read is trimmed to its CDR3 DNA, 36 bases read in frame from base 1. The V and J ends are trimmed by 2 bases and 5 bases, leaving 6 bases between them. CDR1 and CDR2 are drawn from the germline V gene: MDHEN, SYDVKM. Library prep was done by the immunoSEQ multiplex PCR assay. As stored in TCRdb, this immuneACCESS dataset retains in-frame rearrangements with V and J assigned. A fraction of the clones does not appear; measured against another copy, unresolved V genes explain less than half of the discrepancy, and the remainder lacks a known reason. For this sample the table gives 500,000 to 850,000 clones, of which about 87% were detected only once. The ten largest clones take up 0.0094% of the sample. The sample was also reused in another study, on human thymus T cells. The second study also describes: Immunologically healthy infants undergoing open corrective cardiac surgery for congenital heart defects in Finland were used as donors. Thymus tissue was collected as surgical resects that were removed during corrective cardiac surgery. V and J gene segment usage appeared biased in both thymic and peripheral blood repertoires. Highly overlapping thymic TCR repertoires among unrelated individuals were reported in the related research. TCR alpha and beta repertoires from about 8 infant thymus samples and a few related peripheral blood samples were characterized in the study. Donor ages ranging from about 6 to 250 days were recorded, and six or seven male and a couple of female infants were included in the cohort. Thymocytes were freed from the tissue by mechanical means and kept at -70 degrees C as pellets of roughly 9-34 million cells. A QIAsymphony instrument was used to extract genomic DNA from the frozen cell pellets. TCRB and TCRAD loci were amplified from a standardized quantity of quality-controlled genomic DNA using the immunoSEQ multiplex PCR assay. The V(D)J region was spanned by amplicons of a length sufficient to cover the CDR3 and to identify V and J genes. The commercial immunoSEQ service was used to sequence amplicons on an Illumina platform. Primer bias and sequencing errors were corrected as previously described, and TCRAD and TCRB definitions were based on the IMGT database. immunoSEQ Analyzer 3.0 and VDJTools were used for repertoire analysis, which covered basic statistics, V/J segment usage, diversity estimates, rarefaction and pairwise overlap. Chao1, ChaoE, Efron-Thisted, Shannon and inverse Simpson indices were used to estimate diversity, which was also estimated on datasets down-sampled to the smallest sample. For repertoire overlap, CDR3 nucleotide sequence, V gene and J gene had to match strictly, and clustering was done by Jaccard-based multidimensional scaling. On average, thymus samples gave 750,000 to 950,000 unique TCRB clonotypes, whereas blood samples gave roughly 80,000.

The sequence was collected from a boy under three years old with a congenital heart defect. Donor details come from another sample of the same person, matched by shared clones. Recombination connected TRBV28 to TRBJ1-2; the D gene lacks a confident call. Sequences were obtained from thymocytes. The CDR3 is CASSLREYGYTF. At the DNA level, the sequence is TGTGCCAGCAGTTTACGGGAGTATGGCTACACCTTC.